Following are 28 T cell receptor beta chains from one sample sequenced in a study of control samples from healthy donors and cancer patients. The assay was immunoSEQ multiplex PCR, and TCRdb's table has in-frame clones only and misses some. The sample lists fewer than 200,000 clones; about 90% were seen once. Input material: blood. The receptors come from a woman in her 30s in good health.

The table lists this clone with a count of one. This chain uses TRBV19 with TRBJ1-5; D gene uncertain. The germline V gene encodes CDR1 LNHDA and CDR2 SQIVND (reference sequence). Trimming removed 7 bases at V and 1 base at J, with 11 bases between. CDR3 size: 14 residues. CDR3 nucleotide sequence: TGTGCCAGTATGCGGGTTTGGAGCAATCAGCCCCAGCATTTT. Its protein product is CASMRVWSNQPQHF.

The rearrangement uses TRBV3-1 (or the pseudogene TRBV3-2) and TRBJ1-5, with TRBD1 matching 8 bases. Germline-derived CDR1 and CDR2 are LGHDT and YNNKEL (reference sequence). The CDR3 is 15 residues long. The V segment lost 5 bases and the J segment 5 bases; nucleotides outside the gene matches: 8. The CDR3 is CASSGGTGGDQPQHF. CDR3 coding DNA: TGTGCCAGCAGCGGAGGTACAGGGGGAGATCAGCCCCAGCATTTT.

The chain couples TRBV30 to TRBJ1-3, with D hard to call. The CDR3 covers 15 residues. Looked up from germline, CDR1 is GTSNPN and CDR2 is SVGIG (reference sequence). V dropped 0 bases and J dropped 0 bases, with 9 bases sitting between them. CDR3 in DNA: TGTGCCTGGAGTGTACAGCGTTACTCTGGAAACACCATATATTTT. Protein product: CAWSVQRYSGNTIYF.

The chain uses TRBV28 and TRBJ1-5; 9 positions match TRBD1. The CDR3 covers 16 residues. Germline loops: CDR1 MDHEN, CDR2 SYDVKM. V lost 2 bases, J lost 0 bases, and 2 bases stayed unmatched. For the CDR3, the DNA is TGTGCCAGCAGTTTAGGGACAGGGTTTAGCAATCAGCCCCAGCATTTT. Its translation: CASSLGTGFSNQPQHF.

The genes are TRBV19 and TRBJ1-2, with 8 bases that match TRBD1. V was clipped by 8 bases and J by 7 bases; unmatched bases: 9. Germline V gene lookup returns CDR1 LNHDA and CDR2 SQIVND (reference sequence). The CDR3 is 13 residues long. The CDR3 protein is CASQLTGDIGYTF. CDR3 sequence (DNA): TGTGCCAGTCAACTGACAGGGGACATTGGCTACACCTTC.

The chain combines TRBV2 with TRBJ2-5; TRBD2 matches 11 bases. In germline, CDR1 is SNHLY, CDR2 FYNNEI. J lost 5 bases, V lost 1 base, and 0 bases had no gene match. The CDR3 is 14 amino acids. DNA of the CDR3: TGTGCCAGCAGTGAAGGACTAGCGGGGGAGACCCAGTACTTC. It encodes CASSEGLAGETQYF.

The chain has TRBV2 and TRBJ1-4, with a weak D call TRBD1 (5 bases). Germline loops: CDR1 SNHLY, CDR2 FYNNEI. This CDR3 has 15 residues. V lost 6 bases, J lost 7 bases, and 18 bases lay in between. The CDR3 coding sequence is TGTGCCAGCAGACGCGCTCGGGGCGGGGGTGAAAAACTGTTTTTT. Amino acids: CASRRARGGGEKLFF.

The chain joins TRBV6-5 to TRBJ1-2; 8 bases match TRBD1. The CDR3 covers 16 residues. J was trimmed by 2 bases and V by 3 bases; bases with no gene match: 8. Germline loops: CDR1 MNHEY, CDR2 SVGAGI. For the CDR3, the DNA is TGTGCCAGCAGTTATTCACGGACAGGGTTCAACTATGGCTACACCTTC. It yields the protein CASSYSRTGFNYGYTF.

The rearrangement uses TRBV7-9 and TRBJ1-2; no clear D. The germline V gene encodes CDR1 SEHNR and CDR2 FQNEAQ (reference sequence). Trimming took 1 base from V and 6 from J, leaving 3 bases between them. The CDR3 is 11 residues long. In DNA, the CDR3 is TGTGCCAGCAGCTTAGGGGATGGCTACACCTTC. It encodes CASSLGDGYTF.

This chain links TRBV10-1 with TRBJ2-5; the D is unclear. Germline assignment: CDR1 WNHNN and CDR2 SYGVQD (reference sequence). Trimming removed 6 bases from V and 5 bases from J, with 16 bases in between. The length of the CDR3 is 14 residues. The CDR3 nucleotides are TGCGCCAGCAGAGACGCGAACAACGGGGAGACCCAGTACTTC. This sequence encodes CASRDANNGETQYF.

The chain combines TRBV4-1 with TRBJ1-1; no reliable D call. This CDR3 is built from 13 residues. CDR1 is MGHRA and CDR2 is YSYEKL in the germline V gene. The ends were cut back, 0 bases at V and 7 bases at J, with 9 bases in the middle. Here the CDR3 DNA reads TGCGCCAGCAGCCAAGATGTCCCCTATGAAGCTTTCTTT. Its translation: CASSQDVPYEAFF.

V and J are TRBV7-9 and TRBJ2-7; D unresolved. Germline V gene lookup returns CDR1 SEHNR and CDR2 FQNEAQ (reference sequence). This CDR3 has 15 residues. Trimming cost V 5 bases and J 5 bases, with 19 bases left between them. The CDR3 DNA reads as TGTGCCAGCAGCACGTTCGGCGGCCAGCGCCACGAGCAGTACTTC. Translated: CASSTFGGQRHEQYF.

As DNA, the CDR3 is TGTGCCAGCAGTCCCCGGGACAGGGGTGGCTACGAGCAGTACTTC. Its translation: CASSPRDRGGYEQYF. The gene calls are TRBV6-1 and TRBJ2-7; TRBD1 matches 10 bases. Germline CDR1 is MNHNS and CDR2 is SASEGT. The V and J ends lost 5 bases and 3 bases, in that order; junction bases with no gene match: 7. This CDR3 has 15 residues.

The CDR3 protein is CASSPRQGSGNTIYF. The CDR3 DNA is TGTGCCAGCAGCCCCCGACAGGGATCTGGAAACACCATATATTTT. The J gene is TRBJ1-3, the V gene TRBV9, with TRBD1 matching 7 bases. Germline V gives CDR1 SGDLS, CDR2 YYNGEE. The CDR3 covers 15 residues. V shed 4 bases, J shed 1 base, and the junction held 5 bases outside the gene matches.

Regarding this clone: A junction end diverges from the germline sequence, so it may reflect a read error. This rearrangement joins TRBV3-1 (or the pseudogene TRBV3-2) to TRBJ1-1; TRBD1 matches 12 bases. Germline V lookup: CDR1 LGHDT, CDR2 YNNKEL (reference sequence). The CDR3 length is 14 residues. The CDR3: CASSQGGGQGAWVF. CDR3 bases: TGTGCCAGCAGCCAAGGGGGGGGACAGGGGGCCTGGGTCTTT.

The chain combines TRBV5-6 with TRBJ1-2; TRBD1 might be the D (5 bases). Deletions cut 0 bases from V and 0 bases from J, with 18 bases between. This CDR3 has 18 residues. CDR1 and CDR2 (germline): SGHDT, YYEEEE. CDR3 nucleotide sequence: TGTGCCAGCAGCTTGGTTTATTTTTACGGGACTTCTAACTATGGCTACACCTTC. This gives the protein CASSLVYFYGTSNYGYTF.

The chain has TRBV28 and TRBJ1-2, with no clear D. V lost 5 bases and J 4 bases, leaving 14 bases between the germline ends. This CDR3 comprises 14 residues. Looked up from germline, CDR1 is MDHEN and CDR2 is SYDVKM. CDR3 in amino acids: CASSPLSLSYGYTF. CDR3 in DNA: TGTGCCAGCAGTCCATTATCTCTGAGCTATGGCTACACCTTC.

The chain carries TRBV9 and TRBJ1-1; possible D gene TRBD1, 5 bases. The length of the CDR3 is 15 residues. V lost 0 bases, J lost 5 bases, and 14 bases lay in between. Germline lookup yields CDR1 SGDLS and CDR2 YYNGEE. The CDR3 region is CASSVGMGGSTEAFF. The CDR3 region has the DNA TGTGCCAGCAGCGTAGGAATGGGGGGGTCAACTGAAGCTTTCTTT.

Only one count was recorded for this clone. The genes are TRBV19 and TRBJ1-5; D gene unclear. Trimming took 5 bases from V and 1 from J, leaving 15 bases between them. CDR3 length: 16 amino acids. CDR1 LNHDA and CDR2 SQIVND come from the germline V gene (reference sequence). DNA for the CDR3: TGTGCCAGTAGTGCGGGCCGGATCAGGAGCAATCAGCCCCAGCATTTT. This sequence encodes CASSAGRIRSNQPQHF.

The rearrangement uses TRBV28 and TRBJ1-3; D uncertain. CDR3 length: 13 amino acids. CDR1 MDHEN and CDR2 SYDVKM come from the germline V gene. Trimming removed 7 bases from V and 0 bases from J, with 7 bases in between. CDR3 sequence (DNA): TGTGCCAGCAACGAAGGCTCTGGAAACACCATATATTTT. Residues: CASNEGSGNTIYF.

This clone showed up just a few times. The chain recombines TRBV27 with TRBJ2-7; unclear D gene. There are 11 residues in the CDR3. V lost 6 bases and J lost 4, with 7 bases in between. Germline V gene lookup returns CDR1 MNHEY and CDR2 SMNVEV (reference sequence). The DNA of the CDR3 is TGTGCCAGCAGGGTGGGGTACGAGCAGTACTTC. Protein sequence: CASRVGYEQYF.

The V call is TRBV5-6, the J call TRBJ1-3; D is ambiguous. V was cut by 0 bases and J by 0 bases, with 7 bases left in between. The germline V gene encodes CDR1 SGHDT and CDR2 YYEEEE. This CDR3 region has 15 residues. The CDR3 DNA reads TGTGCCAGCAGCTTGGAATGGAGCTCTGGAAACACCATATATTTT. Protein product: CASSLEWSSGNTIYF.

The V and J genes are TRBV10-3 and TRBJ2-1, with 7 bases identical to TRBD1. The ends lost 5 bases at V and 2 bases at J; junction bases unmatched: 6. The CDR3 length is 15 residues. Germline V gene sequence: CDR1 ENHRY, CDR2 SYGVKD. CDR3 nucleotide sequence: TGTGCCATCAGTATTGTGGGGACAGCCTACAATGAGCAGTTCTTC. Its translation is CAISIVGTAYNEQFF.

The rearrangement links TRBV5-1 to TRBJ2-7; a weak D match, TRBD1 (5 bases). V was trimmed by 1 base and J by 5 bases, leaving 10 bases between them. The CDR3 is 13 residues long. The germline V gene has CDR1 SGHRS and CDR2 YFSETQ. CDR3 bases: TGCGCCAGCAGCTTGCGTCAGGGTGACGAGCAGTACGTC. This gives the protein CASSLRQGDEQYV.

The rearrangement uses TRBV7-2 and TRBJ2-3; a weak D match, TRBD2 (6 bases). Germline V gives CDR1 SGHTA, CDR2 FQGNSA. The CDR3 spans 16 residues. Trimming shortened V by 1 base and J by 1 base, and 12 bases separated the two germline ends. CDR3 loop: CASSLVRLGGTDTQYF. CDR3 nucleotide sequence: TGTGCCAGCAGCTTAGTTCGACTAGGGGGCACAGATACGCAGTATTTT.

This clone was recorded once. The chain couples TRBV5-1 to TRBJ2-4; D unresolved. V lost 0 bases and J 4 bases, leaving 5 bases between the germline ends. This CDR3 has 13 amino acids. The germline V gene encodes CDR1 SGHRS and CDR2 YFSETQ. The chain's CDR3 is CASSLEQKNIQYF. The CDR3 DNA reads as TGCGCCAGCAGCTTGGAACAGAAAAACATTCAGTACTTC.

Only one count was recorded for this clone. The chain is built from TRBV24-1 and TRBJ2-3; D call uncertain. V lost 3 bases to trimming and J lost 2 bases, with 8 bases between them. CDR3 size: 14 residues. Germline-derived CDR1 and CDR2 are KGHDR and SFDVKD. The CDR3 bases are TGTGCCACCAGTGATGTTGGACCCACAGATACGCAGTATTTT. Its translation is CATSDVGPTDTQYF.

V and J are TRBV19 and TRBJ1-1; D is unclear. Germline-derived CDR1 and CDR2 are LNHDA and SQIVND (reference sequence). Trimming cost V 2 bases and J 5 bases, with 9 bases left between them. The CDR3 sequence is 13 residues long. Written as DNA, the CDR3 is TGTGCCAGTAGTATATCGGCAGGTACTGAAGCTTTCTTT. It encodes CASSISAGTEAFF.